One and the same sample provided the 9 T cell receptor beta chains below, sequenced in a study of glioma-infiltrating T cells. Amplification of TCR alpha and beta CDR3 regions from RNA used iRepertoire nested multiplex PCR. TCRdb independently ran MiXCR on the multiplex PCR reads; one entry per CDR3 protein. The sample includes more than 350,000 distinct CDR3 sequences, roughly 41% seen only once; the top ten take 12%. Sequenced sample: glioma tissue, nonneoplastic brain tissue, or PBMCs (not recorded which). Receptors were obtained from a human donor with low-grade glioma or glioblastoma, undergoing nonglioma brain surgery, or in good health (not recorded which).

The sample holds a few counts of this clonotype. The gene calls are TRBV12-3 or TRBV12-4 and TRBJ2-2; perhaps D is TRBD1 or TRBD2 (6 bases each). The V end was cut by 5 bases, the J end by 6 bases, with 16 bases between. The CDR3 is 15 amino acids. The CDR3: CASSPVGGAAGELFF. CDR3 nucleotide sequence: TGTGCCAGCAGTCCTGTCGGGGGCGCCGCCGGGGAGCTGTTTTTT.

The rearrangement joins TRBV28 to TRBJ2-6; D remains unclear. Looked up from germline, CDR1 is MDHEN and CDR2 is SYDVKM. Between the trimmed V and J ends, which lost 6 bases and 2 bases, there was a span of 11 bases. The CDR3 is made up of 15 amino acids. The CDR3 nucleotides are TGTGCCAGCAGGATTCAGCAACCTGGGGCCAACGTCCTGACTTTC. This gives the protein CASRIQQPGANVLTF.

The J gene is TRBJ2-5, the V gene TRBV3-1; D not certain. The germline V gene has CDR1 LGHDT and CDR2 YNNKEL (reference sequence). The V end was cut by 1 base, the J end by 3 bases, with 12 bases between. This CDR3 comprises 15 residues. The CDR3 bases are TGTGCCAGCAGCCAAGTTCCCGTCGAGGAAGAGACCCAGTACTTC. Encoded protein: CASSQVPVEEETQYF.

This chain joins TRBV27 and TRBJ1-2; D is undetermined. V dropped 6 bases and J dropped 7 bases, with 21 bases sitting between them. Looked up from germline, CDR1 is MNHEY and CDR2 is SMNVEV (reference sequence). The CDR3 consists of 15 residues. This CDR3 is CASSVGGIRRGGYTF. The CDR3 DNA is TGTGCCAGCAGCGTAGGTGGGATCCGTCGGGGTGGCTACACCTTC.

This clonotype ranks as medium-sized. This rearrangement joins TRBV28 to TRBJ2-3, with 12 bases identical to TRBD1. Germline V gene lookup returns CDR1 MDHEN and CDR2 SYDVKM. Trimming took 5 bases from V and 6 from J; bases not matched to a gene: 6. CDR3 length equals 15 residues. CDR3 DNA sequence: TGTGCCAGCAGTCGTCCCGGGACAGGGGGCGATACGCAGTATTTT. Encoded protein: CASSRPGTGGDTQYF.

There are many counts of this clonotype. The chain couples TRBV6-1 to TRBJ2-5; D ambiguous. This CDR3 comprises 13 residues. V was pared by 7 bases and J by 5 bases, with 14 bases between. In germline, CDR1 is MNHNS, CDR2 SASEGT. DNA for the CDR3: TGTGCCAGCACATGGTCTTCCCCGGAGACCCAGTACTTC. It is translated as CASTWSSPETQYF.

This clonotype was found many times. This chain connects TRBV20-1 to TRBJ1-5; D unclear. V lost 1 base to trimming and J lost 0 bases, with 7 bases between them. The CDR3 is 14 residues long. The germline V gene has CDR1 DFQATT and CDR2 SNEGSKA (reference sequence). CDR3 DNA: TGCAGTGCTAGAGGAGGTCCTAGCAATCAGCCCCAGCATTTT. This gives the protein CSARGGPSNQPQHF.

The chain employs TRBV19 and TRBJ2-7; D not certain. The V gene lost 3 bases and the J gene lost 0 bases, with 9 bases spanning the gap. Germline V gene data show CDR1 as LNHDA and CDR2 as SQIVND (reference sequence). This CDR3 spans 14 amino acids. This CDR3 is CASSMGSGSYEQYF. The DNA of the CDR3 is TGTGCCAGTAGTATGGGTTCTGGCTCCTACGAGCAGTACTTC.

About this clonotype: A junction end diverges from the germline sequence, so it may reflect a read error. The rearrangement links TRBV28 to TRBJ1-2; D is unresolved. Per germline, CDR1 MDHEN and CDR2 SYDVKM. The CDR3 totals 14 residues. CDR3 DNA sequence: TGTGCCAGCACCCGAGGATCGGCGAACTATGGCTACGCCTTC. It translates to CASTRGSANYGYAF.